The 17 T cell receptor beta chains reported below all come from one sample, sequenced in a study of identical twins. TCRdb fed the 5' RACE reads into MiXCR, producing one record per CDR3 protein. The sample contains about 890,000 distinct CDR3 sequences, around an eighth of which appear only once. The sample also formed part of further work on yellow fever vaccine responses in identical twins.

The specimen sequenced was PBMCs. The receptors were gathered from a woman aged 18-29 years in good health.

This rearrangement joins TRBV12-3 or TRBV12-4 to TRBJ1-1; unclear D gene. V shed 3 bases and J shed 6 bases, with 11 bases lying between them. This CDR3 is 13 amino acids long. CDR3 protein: CASSFTLGAEAFF. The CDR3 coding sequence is TGTGCCAGCAGTTTTACCCTCGGGGCTGAAGCTTTCTTT.

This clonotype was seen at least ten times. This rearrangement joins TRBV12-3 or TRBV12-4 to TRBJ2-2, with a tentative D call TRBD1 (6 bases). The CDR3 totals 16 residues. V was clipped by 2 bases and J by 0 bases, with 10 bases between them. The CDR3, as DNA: TGTGCCAGCAGTTTACCAGGGGCAGCGAACACCGGGGAGCTGTTTTTT. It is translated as CASSLPGAANTGELFF.

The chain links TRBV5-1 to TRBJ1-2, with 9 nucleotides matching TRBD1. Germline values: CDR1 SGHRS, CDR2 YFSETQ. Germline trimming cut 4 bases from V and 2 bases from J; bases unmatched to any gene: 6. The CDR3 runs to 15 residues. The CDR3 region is CASSPTGQGNYGYTF. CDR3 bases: TGCGCCAGCAGCCCCACCGGACAGGGGAACTATGGCTACACCTTC.

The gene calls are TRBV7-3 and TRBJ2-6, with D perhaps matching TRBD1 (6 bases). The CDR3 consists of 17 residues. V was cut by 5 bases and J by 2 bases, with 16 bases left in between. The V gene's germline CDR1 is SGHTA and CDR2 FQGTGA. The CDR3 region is CASSPQGFSPGANVLTF. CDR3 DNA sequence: TGTGCCAGCAGCCCACAGGGATTCTCTCCTGGGGCCAACGTCCTGACTTTC.

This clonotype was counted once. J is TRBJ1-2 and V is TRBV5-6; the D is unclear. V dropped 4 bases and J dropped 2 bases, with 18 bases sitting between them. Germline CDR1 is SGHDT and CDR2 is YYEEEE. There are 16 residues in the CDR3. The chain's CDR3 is CASSPQPRLSNYGYTF. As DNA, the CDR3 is TGTGCCAGCAGCCCCCAGCCCCGGCTCAGCAACTATGGCTACACCTTC.

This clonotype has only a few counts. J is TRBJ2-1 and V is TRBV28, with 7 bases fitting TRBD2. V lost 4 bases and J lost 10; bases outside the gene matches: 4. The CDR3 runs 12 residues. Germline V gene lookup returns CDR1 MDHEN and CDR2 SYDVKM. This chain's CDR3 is CASSWGGGEQFF. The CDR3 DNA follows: TGTGCCAGCAGTTGGGGCGGGGGAGAGCAGTTCTTC.

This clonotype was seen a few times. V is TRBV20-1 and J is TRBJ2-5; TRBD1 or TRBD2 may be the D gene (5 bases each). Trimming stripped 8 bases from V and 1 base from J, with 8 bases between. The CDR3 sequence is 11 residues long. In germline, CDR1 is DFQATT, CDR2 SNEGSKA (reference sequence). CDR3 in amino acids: CSPGAQETQYF. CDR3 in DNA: TGCAGTCCCGGGGCCCAAGAGACCCAGTACTTC.

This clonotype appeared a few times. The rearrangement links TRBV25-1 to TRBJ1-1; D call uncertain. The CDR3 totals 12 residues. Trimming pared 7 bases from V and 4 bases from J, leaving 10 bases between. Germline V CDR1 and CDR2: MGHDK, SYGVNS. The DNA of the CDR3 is TGTGCCAGCAATCATGGAGGCACTGAAGCTTTCTTT. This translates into CASNHGGTEAFF. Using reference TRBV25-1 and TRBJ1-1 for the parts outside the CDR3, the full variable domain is EADIYQTPRYLVIGTGKKITLECSQTMGHDKMYWYQQDPGMELHLIHYSYGVNSTEKGDLSSESTVSRIRTEHFPLTLESARPSHTSQYLCASNHGGTEAFFGQGTRLTVV.

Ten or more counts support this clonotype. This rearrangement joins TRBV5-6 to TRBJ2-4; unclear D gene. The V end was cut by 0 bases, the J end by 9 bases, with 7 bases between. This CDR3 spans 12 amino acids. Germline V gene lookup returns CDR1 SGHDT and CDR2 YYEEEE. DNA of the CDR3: TGTGCCAGCAGCTTGGGCCTGGGCATTCAGTACTTC. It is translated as CASSLGLGIQYF.

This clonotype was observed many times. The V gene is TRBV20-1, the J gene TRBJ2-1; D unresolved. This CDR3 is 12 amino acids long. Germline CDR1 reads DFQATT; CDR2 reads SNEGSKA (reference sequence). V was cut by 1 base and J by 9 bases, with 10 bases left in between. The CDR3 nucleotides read TGCAGTGCTAGAGTTGAAGAGCTTGAGCAGTTCTTC. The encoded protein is CSARVEELEQFF.

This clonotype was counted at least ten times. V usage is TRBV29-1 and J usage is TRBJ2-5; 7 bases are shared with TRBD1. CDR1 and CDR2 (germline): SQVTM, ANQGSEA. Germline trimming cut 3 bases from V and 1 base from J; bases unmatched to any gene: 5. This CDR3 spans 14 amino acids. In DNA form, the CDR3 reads TGCAGCGTTGATTGGACAGGCAGCCAAGAGACCCAGTACTTC. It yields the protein CSVDWTGSQETQYF.

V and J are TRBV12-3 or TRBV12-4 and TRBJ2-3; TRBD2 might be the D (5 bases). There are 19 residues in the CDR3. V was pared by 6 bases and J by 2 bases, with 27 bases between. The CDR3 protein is CASSLFSRGLPLATDTQYF. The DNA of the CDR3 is TGTGCCAGCAGCTTATTTTCCCGAGGACTCCCCCTAGCCACAGATACGCAGTATTTT.

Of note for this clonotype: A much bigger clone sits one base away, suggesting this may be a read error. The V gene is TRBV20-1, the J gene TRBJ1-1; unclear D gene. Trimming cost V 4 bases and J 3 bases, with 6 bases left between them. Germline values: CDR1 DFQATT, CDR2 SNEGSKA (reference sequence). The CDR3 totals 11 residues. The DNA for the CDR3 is TGCAGTGCTAACAGCTACACTGAAGCTTTCTTT. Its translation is CSANSYTEAFF.

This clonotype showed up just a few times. CDR3 region: CASSSPGQMNGYTF. CDR3 nucleotides: TGTGCCAGCAGTTCTCCGGGACAGATGAATGGCTACACCTTC. This chain links TRBV28 with TRBJ1-2, with 7 bases lining up with TRBD1. CDR1 is MDHEN and CDR2 is SYDVKM in the germline V gene. V shed 4 bases and J 6 bases; nucleotides not matched to a gene: 8. The CDR3 is 14 residues long.

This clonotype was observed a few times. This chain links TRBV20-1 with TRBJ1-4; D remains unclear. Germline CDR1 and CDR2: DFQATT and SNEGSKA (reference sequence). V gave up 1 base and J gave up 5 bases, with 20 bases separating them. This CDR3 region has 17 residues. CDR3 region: CSARGPKTKGRNEKLFF. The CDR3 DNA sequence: TGCAGTGCTAGAGGGCCAAAAACAAAGGGAAGGAATGAAAAACTGTTTTTT.

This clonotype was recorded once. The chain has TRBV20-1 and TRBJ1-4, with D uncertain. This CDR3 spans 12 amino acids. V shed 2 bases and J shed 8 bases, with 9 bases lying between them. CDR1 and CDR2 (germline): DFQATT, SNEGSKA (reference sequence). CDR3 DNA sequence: TGCAGTGCTAGATCCCTTGGCGAAAAACTGTTTTTT. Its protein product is CSARSLGEKLFF.

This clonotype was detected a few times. The CDR3 DNA sequence: TGTGCCAGCAGTGCCTCCGGTGGGGGAGAGCTCGGCAATCAGCCCCAGCATTTT. Encoded protein: CASSASGGGELGNQPQHF. This sequence joins TRBV25-1 and TRBJ1-5; TRBD1 might be the D (5 bases). The germline CDR1 and CDR2 sequences are MGHDK and SYGVNS. The ends were cut back, 4 bases at V and 2 bases at J, with 21 bases in the middle. The CDR3 length is 18 residues.